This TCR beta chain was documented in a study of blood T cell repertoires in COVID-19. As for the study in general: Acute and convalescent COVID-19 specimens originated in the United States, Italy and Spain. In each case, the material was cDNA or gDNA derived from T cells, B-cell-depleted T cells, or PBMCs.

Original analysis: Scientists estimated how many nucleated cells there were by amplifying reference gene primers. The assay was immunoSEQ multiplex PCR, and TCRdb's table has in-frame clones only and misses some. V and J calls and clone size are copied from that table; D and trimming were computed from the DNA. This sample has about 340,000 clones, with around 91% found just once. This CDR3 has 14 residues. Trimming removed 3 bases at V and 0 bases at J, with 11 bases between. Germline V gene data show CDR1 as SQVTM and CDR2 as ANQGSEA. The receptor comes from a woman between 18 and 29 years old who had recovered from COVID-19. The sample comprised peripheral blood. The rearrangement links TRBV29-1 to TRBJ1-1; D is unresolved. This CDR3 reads CSVEAGGLNTEAFF. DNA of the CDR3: TGCAGCGTTGAGGCAGGAGGGCTGAACACTGAAGCTTTCTTT.